This is a list of T cell receptor beta chains from one sample in a study of T cell responses to AZD1222 COVID-19 vaccine. Clones were read by immunoSEQ multiplex PCR, and TCRdb kept only the in-frame ones, dropping some. The repertoire includes roughly 200,000 clones, about 91% of them detected once, and 7.5% to 9.5% sits in the top ten. Sequencing used peripheral blood, obtained on day 0 of AZD1222 vaccination. Every receptor here comes from an adult in good health. Each CDR3 is given with its conserved first and last residue. Each record gives: clone size, J gene, D gene, V gene, CDR3 protein, CDR3 DNA. The D gene is left open where the match is weak. Clone sizes are given selectively: once, few, many, or a class where the clone is expanded.

clone size: NA; J gene: TRBJ2-5; D gene: TRBD2; V gene: TRBV3-1/TRBV3-2; CDR3 protein: CASSQDSGGETQYF; CDR3 DNA: TGTGCCAGCAGCCAAGATAGCGGGGGTGAGACCCAGTACTTC
clone size: NA; J gene: TRBJ2-5; D gene: TRBD2; V gene: TRBV7-8; CDR3 protein: CASSLTTSGGVQETQYF; CDR3 DNA: TGTGCCAGCAGCTTGACGACTAGCGGGGGAGTCCAAGAGACCCAGTACTTC
clone size: NA; J gene: TRBJ2-3; D gene: NA; V gene: TRBV9; CDR3 protein: CASSVQGTDTQYF; CDR3 DNA: TGTGCCAGCAGCGTACAGGGCACAGATACGCAGTATTTT
clone size: NA; J gene: TRBJ2-5; D gene: NA; V gene: TRBV3-1/TRBV3-2; CDR3 protein: CASSQRRRGTEETQYF; CDR3 DNA: TGTGCCAGCAGCCAAAGAAGAAGGGGGACGGAAGAGACCCAGTACTTC
clone size: NA; J gene: TRBJ2-3; D gene: TRBD2; V gene: TRBV7-3; CDR3 protein: CASSLGTSGGTDTQYF; CDR3 DNA: TGTGCCAGCAGCTTGGGGACTAGCGGGGGCACAGATACGCAGTATTTT
clone size: NA; J gene: TRBJ1-5; D gene: NA; V gene: TRBV19; CDR3 protein: CASSQGSVQPQHF; CDR3 DNA: TGTGCCAGTAGTCAGGGGTCGGTTCAGCCCCAGCATTTT
clone size: NA; J gene: TRBJ1-2; D gene: NA; V gene: TRBV6-4; CDR3 protein: CASSPGTSYGYTF; CDR3 DNA: TGTGCCAGCAGTCCCGGGACAAGCTATGGCTACACCTTC
clone size: NA; J gene: TRBJ1-2; D gene: NA; V gene: TRBV19; CDR3 protein: CASSMTGLIIYGYTF; CDR3 DNA: TGTGCCAGTAGTATGACGGGACTGATTATCTATGGCTACACCTTC
clone size: NA; J gene: TRBJ2-3; D gene: TRBD1; V gene: TRBV11-2; CDR3 protein: CASSLGGTGGVGTRDTQYF; CDR3 DNA: TGTGCCAGCAGCTTAGGTGGGACAGGGGGAGTTGGGACAAGAGATACGCAGTATTTT
clone size: NA; J gene: TRBJ2-3; D gene: NA; V gene: TRBV3-1/TRBV3-2; CDR3 protein: CASSQANTRDTQYF; CDR3 DNA: TGTGCCAGCAGCCAAGCAAACACTCGGGATACGCAGTATTTT
clone size: NA; J gene: TRBJ1-5; D gene: NA; V gene: TRBV19; CDR3 protein: CASSITLGNQPQHF; CDR3 DNA: TGTGCCAGTAGTATAACCTTGGGCAATCAGCCCCAGCATTTT
clone size: NA; J gene: TRBJ2-1; D gene: NA; V gene: TRBV4-2; CDR3 protein: CASSQVLGDEQFF; CDR3 DNA: TGTGCCAGCAGCCAAGTGTTGGGGGATGAGCAGTTCTTC
clone size: NA; J gene: TRBJ2-7; D gene: NA; V gene: TRBV12-3/TRBV12-4; CDR3 protein: CASSEEGEQYF; CDR3 DNA: TGTGCCAGCAGTGAAGAAGGCGAGCAGTACTTC
clone size: NA; J gene: TRBJ1-2; D gene: NA; V gene: TRBV27; CDR3 protein: CASSLSLGSVGYTF; CDR3 DNA: TGTGCCAGCAGTTTATCGCTAGGTTCCGTAGGCTACACCTTC
clone size: NA; J gene: TRBJ1-5; D gene: NA; V gene: TRBV7-9; CDR3 protein: CASSLFGQPQHF; CDR3 DNA: TGTGCCAGCAGCTTATTCGGGCAGCCCCAGCATTTT
clone size: NA; J gene: TRBJ1-2; D gene: NA; V gene: TRBV5-1; CDR3 protein: CASSLAPGSFGGYTF; CDR3 DNA: TGCGCCAGCAGCTTGGCTCCAGGCAGCTTCGGAGGCTACACCTTC
clone size: NA; J gene: TRBJ2-7; D gene: NA; V gene: TRBV30; CDR3 protein: CALGGLDLYEQYF; CDR3 DNA: TGTGCACTGGGGGGCCTTGACCTCTACGAGCAGTACTTC
clone size: NA; J gene: TRBJ1-6; D gene: NA; V gene: TRBV7-2; CDR3 protein: CASSYAGTIESPLHF; CDR3 DNA: TGTGCCAGCAGCTATGCCGGGACAATCGAATCACCCCTCCACTTT
clone size: NA; J gene: TRBJ2-7; D gene: NA; V gene: TRBV9; CDR3 protein: CASSVVKVYEQYF; CDR3 DNA: TGTGCCAGCAGCGTAGTGAAAGTCTACGAGCAGTACTTC
clone size: NA; J gene: TRBJ2-2; D gene: NA; V gene: TRBV10-3; CDR3 protein: CATASKGNTGELFF; CDR3 DNA: TGTGCCACCGCCTCGAAGGGGAACACCGGGGAGCTGTTTTTT
clone size: few; J gene: TRBJ1-5; D gene: NA; V gene: TRBV19; CDR3 protein: CASISGGAGQPQHF; CDR3 DNA: TGTGCCAGTATCTCGGGGGGGGCGGGACAGCCCCAGCATTTT
clone size: NA; J gene: TRBJ2-3; D gene: NA; V gene: TRBV3-1/TRBV3-2; CDR3 protein: CASSLKGAPTDTQYF; CDR3 DNA: TGTGCCAGCAGCCTCAAAGGGGCGCCCACAGATACGCAGTATTTT